This entry concerns a single TCR beta chain. This clonotype was picked up many times. It lacks a known antigen. No much larger clone is present one base from it, and per-base qualities are unavailable. The sample comes from a study of T-cell reconstitution after alpha-beta-depleted transplantation in children (dated by TCRdb to 2015 to 2016). Regarding the complete study: The study quantitatively tracked T-cell immune reconstitution after TCRalphabeta/CD19-depleted allogeneic hematopoietic cell transplantation in children using TCR repertoire profiling.

The CDR3 numbers 14 residues from cysteine through phenylalanine. The kept DNA is CDR3 alone, 42 bases in frame from the first base. V loses 0 bases at its end and J loses 7 bases; junction bases beyond the gene matches: 4. Taken from the germline V gene, the CDR1 and CDR2 loops are SGHRS and YFSETQ. Libraries came from PCR. Sequencing instrument: Illumina HiSeq 2500. To normalize quantification of the TCRbeta repertoire, the TCR libraries were built with molecular barcoding that relied on unique molecular identifiers. In TCRdb, the public reads were trimmed at Q25 with fastp and aligned with MiXCR, with productive beta chains retained. Each record represents a unique CDR3 protein, reported with the most common genes and DNA among its rows. The sample table lists approximately 200,000 distinct CDR3 sequences, roughly 15% of them with a count of one. 13% of the sample is held by the ten biggest clonotypes.

This chain joins TRBV5-1 to TRBJ2-1, with TRBD2 matching 7 junction bases. The receptor's source is a human donor who donated a stem cell graft to a child with acute lymphoblastic leukemia. Source: PBMCs from the stem cell graft donor, taken from the stem cell graft. The CDR3 corresponds to CASSLAAGVNEQFF. In nucleotide form, the sequence is TGCGCCAGCAGCTTGGCTGCGGGAGTGAATGAGCAGTTCTTC.